This T cell receptor (beta chain) was identified during a study of shared clonotypes between healthy human individuals (dated by TCRdb to the early 2020s). Broadly, across the study: A couple of women and a few men aged 18 to 49 years were included in the cohort. For each donor, CD4 naive and CD4 memory were each given three plates, CD8 naive was given two plates, and CD8 memory was given one plate. To estimate repertoire size and how much clonotype sharing occurs between individuals, the study deeply sequenced the blood TCR repertoires of five healthy adults. To increase sequencing depth and limit assay-specific biases, different laboratories used diverse techniques to prepare libraries and sequence TCR repertoires. Leukapheresis yielded between about 0.85 and 10 billion PBMCs per donor. Results and caveats for the whole study, not just this receptor: Compared with non-shared clonotypes, the clonotypes found in all four sorted-subset donors had higher generation probabilities. When several donors were compared, the shared fraction of clonotypes was about 5.4% for naive CD4, 3% to 4% for naive CD8, more than 2% for memory CD4, and less than 0.45% for memory CD8. Sampling was limited to blood, and TCR repertoires in tissue likely differ from TCR repertoires in blood. Naive subsets generally had larger estimated clonotype richness than memory subsets. Rarefaction of sorted-subset datasets indicated incomplete sequencing despite the large sequencing depth. The small number of donors limited the genetic and exposure-history diversity represented. Pairwise subsampling indicated that sequencing depth was expected to affect the degree of clonotype sharing among donors.

About this clone: The target of this receptor is not known. No qualities accompany the bases; no much larger clone lies one base away.

CD8 naive samples consisted of CD45RO-negative cells that were positively selected for CCR7, yielding a CD45RA+CCR7+ population without TemRA cells. Healthy HIV-negative adults with no recently reported acute infections or vaccinations were included as donors. Every donor was a Caucasian adult residing in Nashville, Tennessee, USA. Blood was collected by leukapheresis, and PBMCs were isolated by Ficoll-Histopaque density gradient centrifugation and then cryopreserved in liquid nitrogen vapor phase. Analytical flow cytometry was used to check the purity and quantity of every magnetically sorted T cell population. Genomic DNA was isolated from every sorted fraction and measured by UV absorbance on a Nanodrop 2000c. Using the deep immunoSEQ assay, TCR CDR3 regions were amplified from genomic DNA by multiplex PCR. Genomic DNA extracted from each cell subset was distributed evenly over all wells of several immunoSEQ 96-well plates, and each plate served as one replicate. Each replicate PCR for sorted subsets received about 0.2 ug genomic DNA, equal to roughly 30,000 T cell genomes. Purified libraries were measured with a Qubit 3.0 fluorometer, size-checked on a Bioanalyzer 2100, and measured again with the KAPA Library Quantification kit. Every immunoSEQ 96-well plate was sequenced on a separate single-read 150-cycle Illumina NextSeq 550 flow cell. Concerning the study's data processing: The immunoSEQ output contained only junctional sequences without quality scores, so filtering could not match that applied to full-length reads. To assign V/J genes and CDR3, sequences were annotated using PyIR, a Python wrapper for IgBLAST v1.9, with IMGT germline references. Any read was removed if the V/J assignment was weak (E-value above 1e-6), the CDR3 was missing, or the read contained stop codons, out-of-frame junctions, or ambiguous translated residues. A V3J clonotype was defined by an identical inferred V gene, J gene, and CDR3 amino acid sequence. Percentage overlap between repertoires was calculated by dividing the number of shared unique clonotypes by the size of the smaller repertoire. Repertoire richness was assessed with RTK rarefaction, the Chao1 estimator, and Recon v2.1 estimates of unobserved clonotypes. OLGA was used to compute generation probabilities for all TCRbeta clonotypes that the gDNA method yielded from a few donors. Sourced from immuneACCESS, this table was stored by TCRdb with only in-frame sequences that have V and J called. A share of the clones is absent; for the studies checked, an unresolved V gene accounts for under half, and the remainder has no known explanation. V and J calls and clone size are given by that table; D and trimming were obtained from the DNA. For this sample the table gives 1.5 million to 2.5 million clones, of which approximately 94% were detected only once. The biggest ten clones account for approximately 1.2% of the sample.

Trimming accounts for 3 bases at V and 0 bases at J, while the number of junction bases matched to no gene is 3. Per the germline V gene, MGHRA is the CDR1 and YSYEKL is the CDR2. The CDR3 starts with the cysteine, ends with the phenylalanine, and has 15 residues. The kept DNA is CDR3 alone, 45 bases in frame from the first base. The V and J segments used are TRBV4-1 and TRBJ2-7, with TRBD2 identical over 9 junction bases. The clonotype originates from a man between 18 and 35 years old in good health. Sequencing input: naive CD8+ T cells sorted from blood. The cell subset or site label of this sample denotes: CD45RA+CCR7+. CDR3 loop: CASSHTSGPSYEQYF. The bases read TGCGCCAGCAGCCATACTAGCGGGCCCTCCTACGAGCAGTACTTC.